The clone carrying this T cell receptor (beta chain) was seen more than once but under ten times. Its antigen is currently unknown. This sample stems from a study of early T cells in non-severe SARS-CoV-2 infection. In the study overall: Chains from this unsorted whole-blood bulk RNA could not be paired. Regarding the study as a whole: Comparison of clonotypes with VDJdb favored anti-spike CD8 responses while missing private and CD4 specificities.

The CDR3 length is 11 residues. Germline V gene data show CDR1 as LGHNA and CDR2 as YNFKEQ. Trimming stripped 1 base from V and 7 bases from J, with 2 bases between. Individual cDNA molecules carried attached unique molecular identifiers. TCRdb re-derived calls from the 5' RACE reads in MiXCR, one entry per CDR3 protein. Of 80,000 to 95,000 distinct CDR3 sequences in the sample, 14% to 15% were seen once. Material: whole blood. The chain carries TRBV4-2 and TRBJ2-1; D is unclear. The source is an adult who was a healthcare worker with PCR-confirmed SARS-CoV-2 infection or an uninfected control (not recorded which). The CDR3, as DNA: TGTGCCAGCAGCCAAGTAAATGAGCAGTTCTTC. This sequence encodes CASSQVNEQFF.